The 20 T cell receptor beta chains below all came from one sample that was sequenced in a study of T cell clonality in common variable immunodeficiency. Libraries were prepared by immunoSEQ multiplex PCR; TCRdb keeps only in-frame clonotypes and omits some of them. The repertoire shows more than 65,000 clones, none seen only once; the top ten take around 0.82%. Sample: peripheral blood mononuclear cells. These receptors originate from a person between 18 and 75 years old in good health.

Remarks on this clone: The read finishes 3 residues shy of the CDR3 end, and the germline J gene is used to complete it. V and J are TRBV7-3 and TRBJ2-1, with D possibly being TRBD2 (6 bases). The germline gives CDR1 SGHTA, CDR2 FQGTGA. V lost 5 bases and J lost 7, with 12 bases in between. The CDR3 has 13 amino acids. The CDR3 DNA, read in part, is TGTGCCAGCAGCCCGCGGGGCCGAAATGAG. Protein: CASSPRGRNE. The CDR3 reads in full as CASSPRGRNEQFF.

This clone has a count of ten or more. Sequencing ends 3 residues short of the CDR3 end; the germline J gene provides the rest. The chain uses TRBV19 and TRBJ2-2; 11 bases agree with TRBD1. The CDR3 totals 20 residues. The germline V gene encodes CDR1 LNHDA and CDR2 SQIVND (reference sequence). With 5 bases clipped from V and 5 bases from J, the junction kept 19 bases outside the gene matches. The CDR3 DNA, read in part, is TGTGCCAGTAGTCCCCCCCGGACAGGGGGCATCGAGTGGAGGACCGGGGAG. As protein: CASSPPRTGGIEWRTGE. The complete CDR3 sequence is CASSPPRTGGIEWRTGELFF.

This clone was observed at least ten times. The CDR3 goes on 3 residues after the read ends, and that part is filled in from the germline J gene. The chain combines TRBV5-6 with TRBJ2-5; D is ambiguous. The CDR3 spans 15 residues. The V end was cut by 4 bases, the J end by 1 base, with 14 bases between. Germline V CDR1 and CDR2: SGHDT, YYEEEE. The sequenced part of the CDR3 DNA is TGTGCCAGCAGCATATCCGACTGGAGCCAAGAGACC. The encoded protein is CASSISDWSQET. The full CDR3 protein is CASSISDWSQETQYF.

This clone was seen many times. The CDR3 goes on 3 residues after the read ends, and that part is filled in from the germline J gene. The V and J genes are TRBV6-1 and TRBJ1-5, with 8 bases aligning to TRBD1. This CDR3 has 17 residues. Germline V gene data show CDR1 as MNHNS and CDR2 as SASEGT. The V gene end was trimmed by 2 bases and the J gene end by 4 bases; junction bases not matched to a gene: 10. The sequenced part of the CDR3 DNA is TGTGCCAGCAGTGAAATGGGCTGGACAGGGATGAATCAGCCC. It yields the protein CASSEMGWTGMNQP. The CDR3 in full is CASSEMGWTGMNQPQHF.

This clone showed up many times. Read data end 3 residues before the CDR3 end; the end is taken from the germline J gene. The chain employs TRBV2 and TRBJ2-5; the D gene is possibly TRBD1 (6 bases). V dropped 7 bases and J dropped 5 bases, with 11 bases sitting between them. Germline-derived CDR1 and CDR2 are SNHLY and FYNNEI. The CDR3 covers 12 residues. The covered CDR3 bases are TGTGCCAGCACCAGGGGTGACGAGACC. Residues: CASTRGDET. The whole CDR3 reads CASTRGDETQYF. Variable domain in full (rest from reference TRBV2 and TRBJ2-5): EPEVTQTPSHQVTQMGQEVILRCVPISNHLYFYWYRQILGQKVEFLVSFYNNEISEKSEIFDDQFSVERPDGSNFTLKIRSTKLEDSAMYFCASTRGDETQYFGPGTRLLVL.

This clone was seen repeatedly, ten times or more. The missing CDR3 end, 3 residues past where the read stops, is filled in from the germline J gene. The chain uses TRBV20-1 and TRBJ2-1; perhaps TRBD2 as D (6 bases). V lost 3 bases to trimming and J lost 3 bases, with 12 bases between them. Germline loops: CDR1 DFQATT, CDR2 SNEGSKA (reference sequence). The CDR3 covers 14 residues. Here the CDR3 reads CSARRGGFYNEQFF. Incomplete CDR3 DNA: TGCAGTGCTAGGCGGGGCGGGTTCTACAATGAG.

For this clone: The read is 3 residues too short to cover the CDR3 end, so that end is filled in from the germline J gene. This chain links TRBV2 with TRBJ1-1, with TRBD1 as a possible D gene (5 bases). The CDR3 has 11 residues. Trimming cost V 7 bases and J 6 bases, with 9 bases left between them. Looked up from germline, CDR1 is SNHLY and CDR2 is FYNNEI. The DNA read from the CDR3 is TGTGCCAGCACTTGGGGCGCTGAA. It is translated as CASTWGAE. The whole CDR3 is CASTWGAEAFF.

This clone was observed at least ten times. Read coverage stops 3 residues before the CDR3 terminus; the germline J gene supplies the remainder. The J gene is TRBJ2-7, the V gene TRBV28, with 8 nucleotides matching TRBD2. The CDR3 has 15 residues. The V gene's germline CDR1 is MDHEN and CDR2 SYDVKM. The V gene end was trimmed by 1 base and the J gene end by 3 bases; junction bases not matched to a gene: 5. The sequenced CDR3 bases are TGTGCCAGCAGTTTATCGGGTAGCGGGATCTACGAG. Residues: CASSLSGSGIYE. The complete CDR3 protein is CASSLSGSGIYEQYF.

This clone was seen many times. The CDR3 end falls 3 residues outside the read, so it is completed with the germline J gene. V and J are TRBV20-1 and TRBJ1-6, with D perhaps matching TRBD1 (6 bases). Trimming removed 5 bases from V and 9 bases from J, with 14 bases in between. CDR1 is DFQATT and CDR2 is SNEGSKA in the germline V gene (reference sequence). The CDR3 consists of 13 residues. CDR3 region: CSALDSMTSPLHF. CDR3 DNA (partial): TGCAGTGCTCTGGACAGCATGACTTCACCC.

There are many counts of this clone. The observed sequence ends 3 residues before the CDR3 terminus, with the missing tail filled in from the germline J gene. The chain couples TRBV6-1 to TRBJ1-2; 8 nucleotides align to TRBD1. This CDR3 is built from 15 residues. In germline, CDR1 is MNHNS, CDR2 SASEGT. The CDR3 protein is CASSETGGVYRGYTF. The CDR3 DNA, read in part, is TGTGCCAGCAGCGAAACAGGGGGTGTTTATAGGGGC.

In this sample, this clone turned up many times. The CDR3 is cut off 3 residues early in the read; its end comes from the germline J gene. The chain has TRBV6-2 or TRBV6-3 and TRBJ2-7; D is perhaps TRBD2 (5 bases). Germline lookup yields CDR1 MNHEY and CDR2 SVGEGT. Trimming removed 6 bases from V and 2 bases from J, with 17 bases in between. The CDR3 is 15 residues long. The sequenced part of the CDR3 DNA is TGTGCCAGCAGCGTGACGGGGATACAAGCCTACGAG. It encodes CASSVTGIQAYE. The entire CDR3 protein reads CASSVTGIQAYEQYF.

There are many counts of this clone. The CDR3 is cut off 3 residues early in the read; its end comes from the germline J gene. The genes are TRBV20-1 and TRBJ1-5; the match to TRBD1 covers 7 bases. The junction had 9 bases not matched to a gene; V was cut back by 3 bases and J by 4 bases. The CDR3 has 15 residues. CDR1 and CDR2 from the germline V gene are DFQATT and SNEGSKA (reference sequence). The DNA read from the CDR3 is TGCAGTGCTAGGACAGGGAATGGGGGGAATCAGCCC. The encoded protein is CSARTGNGGNQP. The whole CDR3 sequence is CSARTGNGGNQPQHF.

This clone came up many times. The junction and the germline gene differ at one end; a read error may be behind it. The CDR3 extends 3 residues past the end of the read, so its final part is completed from the germline J gene. The chain links TRBV4-2 to TRBJ2-3; TRBD2 matches 9 bases. The germline V gene has CDR1 LGHNA and CDR2 YNFKEQ. This CDR3 has 17 amino acids. The covered CDR3 bases are TGCGCCAGCAGCCAAGGTGGGCTAGCGGGATCAACAGATACG. Amino acids: CASSQGGLAGSTDT. The full-length CDR3 reads as CASSQGGLAGSTDTQYF.

Ten or more counts support this clone. The sequenced fragment ends 3 residues before the CDR3 boundary, so the rest is inferred from the germline J gene. This chain connects TRBV10-3 to TRBJ1-4, with TRBD1 as a possible D gene (6 bases). V was cut by 3 bases and J by 4 bases, with 9 bases left in between. The CDR3 has 14 residues. Germline V gene data show CDR1 as ENHRY and CDR2 as SYGVKD. CDR3 bases read: TGTGCCATCAGTGATGGACAGTTTAATGAAAAA. Translating gives CAISDGQFNEK. The CDR3 in full is CAISDGQFNEKLFF.

This clone was counted ten times or more. The read halts 3 residues ahead of the CDR3 end, with the missing end drawn from the germline J gene. The chain joins TRBV23-1 to TRBJ2-3, with TRBD2 matching over 16 bases. TRBV23-1 is assigned to the ORF class and has an uncertain function. Trimming at V came to 3 bases and at J to 0 bases, leaving 6 bases not matched to a gene. The CDR3 spans 19 residues. The sequenced CDR3 bases are TGCGCCAGCAGTCACCGTGGGACTAGCGGGAGGGGTAGCACAGATACG. It encodes CASSHRGTSGRGSTDT. The full CDR3 protein is CASSHRGTSGRGSTDTQYF.

This clone was seen ten or more times. The read terminates 3 residues ahead of where the CDR3 ends, so the germline J gene completes it. The chain couples TRBV24-1 to TRBJ2-1; 8 positions match TRBD1. The CDR3 totals 16 residues. V trimming: 4 bases; J trimming: 2 bases; junction bases outside the gene matches: 6. Germline CDR1 KGHDR, CDR2 SFDVKD. CDR3 residues: CATSDTGQGPYNEQFF. The sequenced CDR3 bases are TGTGCCACCAGTGACACCGGACAGGGTCCCTACAATGAG.

This clone has a handful of counts. The read comes to an end 3 residues before the CDR3 does, leaving the germline J gene to fill in the end. The J gene is TRBJ2-7, the V gene TRBV18; 12 nucleotides line up with TRBD1. The CDR3 runs 16 residues. Unmatched junction bases numbered 4, after V lost 2 bases and J lost 2 bases. CDR1 and CDR2 (germline): KGHSH, LQKENI. The part of the CDR3 DNA that was read is TGTGCCAGCTCACCAAGGGGACAGGGGGCTCCCTACGAG. It is translated as CASSPRGQGAPYE. The complete CDR3 sequence is CASSPRGQGAPYEQYF.

In its sample, this clone was seen a few times. A much larger clone is a single base away; this may be a read error. From the germline J gene comes the end of the CDR3, since the read stops 3 residues before it. V is TRBV2 and J is TRBJ2-5; 9 positions match TRBD2. The CDR3 totals 18 residues. Looked up from germline, CDR1 is SNHLY and CDR2 is FYNNEI. The CDR3: CASSEIEGSGSGTDTQYF. The covered CDR3 bases are TGTGCCAGCAGTGAAATCGAGGGTAGCGGGAGTGGGACCGATACC. Together with reference TRBV2 and TRBJ2-5, the CDR3 gives the full variable domain: EPEVTQTPSHQVTQMGQEVILRCVPISNHLYFYWYRQILGQKVEFLVSFYNNEISEKSEIFDDQFSVERPDGSNFTLKIRSTKLEDSAMYFCASSEIEGSGSGTDTQYFGPGTRLLVL.

This clone was seen a handful of times. The read terminates 3 residues before the CDR3 end, so the remaining end is supplied by the germline J gene. The chain uses TRBV11-2 and TRBJ2-7, with 11 positions matching TRBD2. Losses at the gene ends were 5 bases for V and 3 bases for J; bases not matched to a gene: 6. This CDR3 is 15 amino acids long. Germline lookup yields CDR1 SGHAT and CDR2 FQNNGV. The covered CDR3 bases are TGTGCCAGCAGCAAGAGACTAGCGGGGCACTACGAG. It is translated as CASSKRLAGHYE. The whole CDR3 protein reads CASSKRLAGHYEQYF.

This clone was seen at least ten times. The CDR3 bases that were read are TGTGCCAGCAGCATCGACAGGGGCGAG. Its translation is CASSIDRGE. The entire CDR3 reads CASSIDRGEQYF. The chain carries TRBV9 and TRBJ2-7; 8 positions match TRBD1. From the germline J gene comes the end of the CDR3, since the read stops 3 residues before it. From germline, CDR1 is SGDLS and CDR2 YYNGEE. After removal of 4 bases from V and 6 bases from J, the junction contained 3 bases not matched to a gene. This CDR3 has 12 amino acids.